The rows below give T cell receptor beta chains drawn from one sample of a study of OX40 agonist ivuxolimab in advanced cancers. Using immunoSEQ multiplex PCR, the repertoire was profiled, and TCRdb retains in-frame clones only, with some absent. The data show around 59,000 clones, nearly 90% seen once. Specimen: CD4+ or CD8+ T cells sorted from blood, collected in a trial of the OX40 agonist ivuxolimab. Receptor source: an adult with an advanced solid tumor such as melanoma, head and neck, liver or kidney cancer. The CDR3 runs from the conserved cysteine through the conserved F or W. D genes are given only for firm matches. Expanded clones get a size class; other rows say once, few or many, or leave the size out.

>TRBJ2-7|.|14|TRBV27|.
TGTGCCAGCAGCCCCTTGTCAGATTCCTACGAGCAGTACTTC
CASSPLSDSYEQYF
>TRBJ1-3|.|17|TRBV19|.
TGTGCCAGCAAGGACAGCTACTACTACAACCTTGGAAACACCATATATTTT
CASKDSYYYNLGNTIYF
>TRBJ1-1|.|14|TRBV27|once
TGTGCCAGCAGTTTTCAGGGTTTGAACACTGAAGCTTTCTTT
CASSFQGLNTEAFF
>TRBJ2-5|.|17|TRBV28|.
TGTGCCAGCAGTGACCGGGAAGTACTGGTAGGGGAAGAGACCCAGTACTTC
CASSDREVLVGEETQYF
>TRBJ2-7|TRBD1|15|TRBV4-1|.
TGCGCCAGCAGCCCCGATAGACAGGGCCCCTACGAGCAGTACTTC
CASSPDRQGPYEQYF
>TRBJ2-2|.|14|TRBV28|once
TGTGCCAGCAGTTCCAGGGGAAACACCGGGGAGCTGTTTTTT
CASSSRGNTGELFF
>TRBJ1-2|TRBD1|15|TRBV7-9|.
TGTGCCAGCAGCTCTGCCGGGACAGGGGGCTATGGCTACACCTTC
CASSSAGTGGYGYTF
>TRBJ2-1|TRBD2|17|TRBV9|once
TGTGCCAGCAGCGTAGGGGGGGACTATAGCTCCTACAATGAGCAGTTCTTC
CASSVGGDYSSYNEQFF
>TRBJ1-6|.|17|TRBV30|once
TGTGCCTGGAGTGAAACAGGGATAGCCTCCTATAATTCACCCCTCCACTTT
CAWSETGIASYNSPLHF
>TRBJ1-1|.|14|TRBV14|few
TGTGCCAGCAGCCCGAACAGTGGATACACTGAAGCTTTCTTT
CASSPNSGYTEAFF
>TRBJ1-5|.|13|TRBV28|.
TGTGCCAGCAGTTCCGTTAGCAATCAGCCCCAGCATTTT
CASSSVSNQPQHF
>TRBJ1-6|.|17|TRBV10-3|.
TGTGCCACCCTAGGGGACTCCCCACCGTCGTATAATTCACCCCTTCACTTT
CATLGDSPPSYNSPLHF
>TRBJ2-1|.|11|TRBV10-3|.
TGTGCCATGGGGTTCGGCGGGCAGCAGTTCTTC
CAMGFGGQQFF
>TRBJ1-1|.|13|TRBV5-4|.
TGTGCCAGCAGCTTGGGGGTCGGCCCTGAAGCTTTCTTT
CASSLGVGPEAFF
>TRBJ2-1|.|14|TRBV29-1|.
TGCAGCGTTGAAGACGGGTCGGCCTACAATGAGCAGTTCTTC
CSVEDGSAYNEQFF
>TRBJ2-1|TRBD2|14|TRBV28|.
TGTGCCAGCAGTGCCAGCGGGACCTACAATGAGCAGTTCTTC
CASSASGTYNEQFF
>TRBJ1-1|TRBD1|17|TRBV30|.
TGTGCCTGGAACCGGCAGGGGGTTGATTTTCGGAACACTGAAGCTTTCTTT
CAWNRQGVDFRNTEAFF
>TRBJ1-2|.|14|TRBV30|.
TGTGCCTTGTTAAGGGGGGCCTGGAGCTATGGCTACACCTTC
CALLRGAWSYGYTF
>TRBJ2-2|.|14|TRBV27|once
TGTGCCAGCAGTTTCCTTAGGGGTACCGGGGAGCTGTTTTTT
CASSFLRGTGELFF
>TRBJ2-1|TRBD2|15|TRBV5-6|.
TGTGCCAGCAGCTCGCGGGAGGGGGGAAGTAATGAGCAGTTCTTC
CASSSREGGSNEQFF
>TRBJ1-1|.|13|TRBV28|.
TGTGCCAGCCCCCCCCGTTATGGCACTGAAGCTTTCTTT
CASPPRYGTEAFF
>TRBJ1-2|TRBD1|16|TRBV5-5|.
TGTGCCAGCAGCTCGGGACAGGGGGCTTCTAACTATGGCTACACCTTC
CASSSGQGASNYGYTF
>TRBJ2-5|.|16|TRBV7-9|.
TGTGCCAGCAGCTCGGGACCTCATTTATTCCAAGAGACCCAGTACTTC
CASSSGPHLFQETQYF
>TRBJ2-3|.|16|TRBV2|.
TGTGCCAGCAGTGAAGTTTACGGGTCTTCCACAGATACGCAGTATTTT
CASSEVYGSSTDTQYF
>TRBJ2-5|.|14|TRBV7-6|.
TGTGCCAGCAGCTTATACGCGGCTAAAGAGACCCAGTACTTC
CASSLYAAKETQYF
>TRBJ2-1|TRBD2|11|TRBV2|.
TGTGCCAGCAGGACTAGCGGGAGTGGGTTCTTC
CASRTSGSGFF
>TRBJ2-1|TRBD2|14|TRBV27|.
TGTGCCAGCAGTTGGACTAGCGGGTACAATGAGCAGTTCTTC
CASSWTSGYNEQFF
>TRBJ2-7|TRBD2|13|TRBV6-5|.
TGTGCCAGGTGGACTAGCGGGAGTATCGAGCAGTACTTC
CARWTSGSIEQYF
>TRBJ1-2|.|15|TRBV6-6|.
TGTGCCAGCAGTTACTCGCTTGGGCTACGGGTGGGCTACACCTTC
CASSYSLGLRVGYTF
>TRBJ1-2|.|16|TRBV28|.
TGTGCCAGCAGCCGAAGGTCCCGGGGCAGGGACTATGGCTACACCTTC
CASSRRSRGRDYGYTF
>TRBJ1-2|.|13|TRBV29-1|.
TGCAGCGTTCCAATACGAGCTAACTATGGCTACACCTTC
CSVPIRANYGYTF
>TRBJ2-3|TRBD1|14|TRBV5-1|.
TGCGCCAGCAGAGGGACAGGGGTTACAGATACGCAGTATTTT
CASRGTGVTDTQYF
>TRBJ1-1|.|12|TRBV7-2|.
TGTGCCAGCAGGGCCCGTAGCACTGAAGCTTTCTTT
CASRARSTEAFF
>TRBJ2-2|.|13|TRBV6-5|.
TGTGCCAGCAGTTACAGGGCCACCGGGGAGCTGTTTTTT
CASSYRATGELFF
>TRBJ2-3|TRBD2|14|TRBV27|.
TGTGCCAGCAGTTTAGCGGGAGGAACAGATACGCAGTATTTT
CASSLAGGTDTQYF
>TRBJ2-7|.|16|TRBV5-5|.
TGTGCCAGCAGCTTGAGAATTCTGTGGGGTTCCGACGAGCAGTACTTC
CASSLRILWGSDEQYF
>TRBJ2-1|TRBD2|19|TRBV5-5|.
TGTGCCAGCAGCCCCGGACTAGCGGGACCCGGGGATTCCTACAATGAGCAGTTCTTC
CASSPGLAGPGDSYNEQFF
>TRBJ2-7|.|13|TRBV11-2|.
TGTGCCAGCAGCTTCGGGTTTACCTACGAGCAGTACTTC
CASSFGFTYEQYF
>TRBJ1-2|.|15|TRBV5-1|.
TGCGCCAGCAGCTTCAGCAGAAATTCTAACTATGGCTACACCTTC
CASSFSRNSNYGYTF
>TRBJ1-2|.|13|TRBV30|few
TGTGCCTGGAGTGACAGGGAAAACTATGGCTACACCTTC
CAWSDRENYGYTF
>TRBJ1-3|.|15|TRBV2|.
TGTGCCAGCAGTGAAGGTTCAAACCCCGGAAACACCATATATTTT
CASSEGSNPGNTIYF
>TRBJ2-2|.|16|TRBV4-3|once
TGCGCCAGCAGCCAAGGTTATGCTGGAAACACCGGGGAGCTGTTTTTT
CASSQGYAGNTGELFF
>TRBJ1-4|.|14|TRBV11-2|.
TGTGCCAGCAGCGGAACAGGGCCTAATGAAAAACTGTTTTTT
CASSGTGPNEKLFF
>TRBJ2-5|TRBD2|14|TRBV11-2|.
TGTGCCAGCAGCCAACTAGCGTCCCTGGAGACCCAGTACTTC
CASSQLASLETQYF
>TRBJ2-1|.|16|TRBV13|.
TGTGCCAGCAGCCCGCCACCTTTCGCCGGACAGCCTGAGCAGTTCTTC
CASSPPPFAGQPEQFF
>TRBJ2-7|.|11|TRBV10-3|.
TGTGCCATCAGTGATATAGACGAGCAGTACTTC
CAISDIDEQYF
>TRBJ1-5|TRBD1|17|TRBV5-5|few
TGTGCCAGCAGCTTGGAAGGGGACAGGGGTCGGCCGGGAGCCCAGCATTTT
CASSLEGDRGRPGAQHF
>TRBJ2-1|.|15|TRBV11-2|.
TGTGCCAGCAGCCCTTTATTCAGCTCCTACAATGAGCAGTTCTTC
CASSPLFSSYNEQFF
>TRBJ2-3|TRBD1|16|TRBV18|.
TGTGCCAGCTCACTCTGGGGACAGGGGGCCGAAGATACGCAGTATTTT
CASSLWGQGAEDTQYF
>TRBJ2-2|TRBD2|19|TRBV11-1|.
TGTGCCAGCAGCTCGCCGGGACTAGCGGGAGCAGGGAACAACGGGGAGCTGTTTTTT
CASSSPGLAGAGNNGELFF
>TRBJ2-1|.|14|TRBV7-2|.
TGTGCCAGCAGCTTGGGTACACGGGAAGATGAGCAGTTCTTC
CASSLGTREDEQFF
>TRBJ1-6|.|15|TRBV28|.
TGTGCCAGCAGCCTGTCAGGGATTATAGGATCACCCCTCCACTTT
CASSLSGIIGSPLHF
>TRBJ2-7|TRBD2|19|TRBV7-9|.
TGTGCCAGCAGCTTGTTAGGTAGCGGGAGTGCCCGGGGTTCCTACGAGCAGTACTTC
CASSLLGSGSARGSYEQYF
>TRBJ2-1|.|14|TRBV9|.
TGTGCCAGCAGCGTAGGAGTGGGGAAGGGTGAGCAGTTCTTC
CASSVGVGKGEQFF